This passage covers 32 T cell receptor beta chains from one sample sequenced in a study of T cell repertoires in aging, cancer and after chemotherapy. The template was genomic DNA from peripheral blood, not RNA. Multiplex touch-down PCR with TRB-A/B primers amplified rearranged V-D-J TRB sequences. TCRdb re-called the multiplex PCR reads with MiXCR, one entry per CDR3 protein. The table shows roughly 12,000 distinct CDR3 sequences, with around 30% occurring only once. Source material: blood. Source of these receptors: a human donor with a blood cancer.

The V call is TRBV28, the J call TRBJ2-1; no firm D call. Germline V gives CDR1 MDHEN, CDR2 SYDVKM. Trimming pared 2 bases from V and 10 bases from J, leaving 15 bases between. This CDR3 spans 14 amino acids. This CDR3 reads CASSLGLDLKEQFF. CDR3 DNA: TGTGCCAGCAGTTTAGGGCTAGACCTCAAAGAGCAGTTCTTC.

The V call is TRBV4-3, the J call TRBJ2-6; 11 bases fit TRBD1. Germline V gene sequence: CDR1 LGHNA, CDR2 YSLEER. The J segment lost 0 bases and the V segment lost 2 bases, leaving 6 bases of the junction unmatched. The CDR3 sequence is 19 residues long. The CDR3 DNA sequence: TGCGCCAGCAGCCAAAGTTCCGGGACAGGGGGCTCTGGGGCCAACGTCCTGACTTTC. It is translated as CASSQSSGTGGSGANVLTF.

The genes are TRBV24-1 and TRBJ2-7, with TRBD1 identical over 10 bases. Trimming removed 6 bases from V and 5 bases from J; junction bases left unmatched: 12. The CDR3 contains 16 residues. CDR1 KGHDR and CDR2 SFDVKD come from the germline V gene. CDR3 amino acids: CATSRASGTGEHEQYV. DNA for the CDR3: TGTGCCACCAGTCGAGCCTCCGGGACAGGGGAACACGAGCAGTACGTC.

CDR3: CASRTLAGRGEQYF. In nucleotides, the CDR3 is TGTGCCAGCAGAACCCTAGCGGGGCGCGGCGAGCAGTACTTC. The V and J genes are TRBV6-8 and TRBJ2-7; TRBD2 matches 9 bases. Unmatched junction bases numbered 9, after V lost 6 bases and J lost 6 bases. This CDR3 has 14 amino acids. Germline CDR1 and CDR2: MNHGY and SAAAGT.

This clonotype is deemed medium-sized. In nucleotides, the CDR3 is TGTGCCAGTAGTATTAGGTGGACGGATTATGGCTACACCTTC. Protein sequence: CASSIRWTDYGYTF. The V gene is TRBV19, the J gene TRBJ1-2; D remains ambiguous. The CDR3 loop spans 14 amino acids. Germline V gene sequence: CDR1 LNHDA, CDR2 SQIVND (reference sequence). Trimming pared 3 bases from V and 5 bases from J, leaving 13 bases between.

This clonotype was counted only a few times. The V gene is TRBV12-3 or TRBV12-4, the J gene TRBJ1-1, with D perhaps matching TRBD1 (6 bases). V dropped 7 bases and J dropped 9 bases, with 18 bases sitting between them. This CDR3 is 13 amino acids long. CDR3 DNA sequence: TGTGCCAGCACCCCAGGGCCGGGGGGGCAAGCTTTCTTT. Amino acids: CASTPGPGGQAFF.

The chain links TRBV6-1 to TRBJ2-2, with TRBD2 matching 7 bases. Germline CDR1 and CDR2: MNHNS and SASEGT. CDR3 size: 12 residues. J was trimmed by 5 bases and V by 8 bases; bases with no gene match: 2. CDR3 DNA: TGTGCCAGCCATAGCGGGACCGGGGAGCTGTTTTTT. Translated, it gives CASHSGTGELFF.

The rearrangement joins TRBV18 to TRBJ1-5; D remains unclear. This CDR3 is built from 14 residues. Germline values: CDR1 KGHSH, CDR2 LQKENI. V dropped 3 bases and J dropped 7 bases, with 13 bases sitting between them. The CDR3 bases are TGTGCCAGCTCACCCCTGGCGGGGAGGCAGCCCCAGCATTTT. This sequence encodes CASSPLAGRQPQHF.

J is TRBJ2-7 and V is TRBV7-2; 8 bases agree with TRBD2. Germline V lookup: CDR1 SGHTA, CDR2 FQGNSA. The trim removed 5 bases at V and 2 bases at J, leaving 11 bases unmatched. The CDR3 consists of 16 residues. This CDR3 reads CASSQISAGGPYEQYF. CDR3 coding DNA: TGTGCCAGCAGCCAAATCTCGGCGGGGGGCCCCTACGAGCAGTACTTC. Complete variable domain (other parts from reference TRBV7-2 and TRBJ2-7): GAGVSQSPSNKVTEKGKDVELRCDPISGHTALYWYRQSLGQGLEFLIYFQGNSAPDKSGLPSDRFSAERTGGSVSTLTIQRTQQEDSAVYLCASSQISAGGPYEQYFGPGTRLTVT.

The chain is built from TRBV5-1 and TRBJ1-1; TRBD1 matches at 11 bases. Germline-derived CDR1 and CDR2 are SGHRS and YFSETQ. There are 15 residues in the CDR3. Trimming removed 5 bases from V and 4 bases from J; junction bases left unmatched: 7. CDR3 residues: CASREGQGVSTEAFF. CDR3 DNA: TGCGCCAGCAGGGAGGGACAGGGGGTGAGCACTGAAGCTTTCTTT.

Of note for this clonotype: This may be a read error, as it is one base from a much larger clone. The CDR3 does not close with the conserved phenylalanine or tryptophan, likely indicating a read error. This chain links TRBV27 with TRBJ1-3, with TRBD1 as a possible D gene (5 bases). Deletions cut 6 bases from V and 4 bases from J, with 10 bases between. This CDR3 is built from 13 residues. CDR1 and CDR2 from the germline V gene are MNHEY and SMNVEV (reference sequence). CDR3 sequence: CASRPRGGNTIYL. The CDR3 bases are TGTGCCAGCAGACCCCGGGGGGGAAACACCATATATCTT.

The chain joins TRBV6-5 to TRBJ2-7; TRBD1 is a possible D gene (6 bases). V dropped 4 bases and J dropped 7 bases, with 20 bases sitting between them. The CDR3 sequence is 15 residues long. The germline CDR1 and CDR2 sequences are MNHEY and SVGAGI. The CDR3 is CASSSPRDIRGEQYF. The CDR3 DNA reads as TGTGCCAGCAGTTCACCCCGGGACATCCGTGGGGAGCAGTACTTC.

V usage is TRBV27 and J usage is TRBJ2-7; D remains unclear. Trimming stripped 5 bases from V and 1 base from J, with 21 bases between. Germline V CDR1 and CDR2: MNHEY, SMNVEV (reference sequence). The CDR3 totals 17 residues. In DNA, the CDR3 is TGTGCCAGCAGTGACCTGCTCTTCGCGCCGAGGTCCTACGAGCAGTACGTC. It specifies CASSDLLFAPRSYEQYV.

The chain couples TRBV7-2 to TRBJ2-2; TRBD2 is a possible D gene (6 bases). Germline CDR1 and CDR2: SGHTA and FQGNSA. The CDR3 has 16 amino acids. V lost 5 bases, J lost 0 bases, and 13 bases lay in between. The CDR3 loop is CASSRRAGANTGELFF. DNA for the CDR3: TGTGCCAGCAGCAGAAGAGCGGGCGCGAACACCGGGGAGCTGTTTTTT.

About this clonotype: Given a much more abundant clone one base away, this may be a read error. This CDR3 is CTSRYAPGTGELFF. The CDR3, as DNA: TGTACCAGCAGATACGCACCGGGGACCGGGGAGCTGTTTTTT. This sequence joins TRBV6-5 and TRBJ2-2, with D maybe TRBD2 (5 bases). Germline V gene data show CDR1 as MNHEY and CDR2 as SVGAGI. This CDR3 has 14 amino acids.

This clonotype was recorded at least ten times. The V call is TRBV6-4, the J call TRBJ2-2, with 8 bases identical to TRBD1. The trim removed 5 bases at V and 4 bases at J, leaving 6 bases unmatched. CDR3 length equals 15 residues. Germline V gives CDR1 MRHNA, CDR2 SNTAGT. In nucleotides, the CDR3 is TGTGCCAGCAGTCCCAGGGGGCTGAGCACCGGGGAGCTGTTTTTT. Translated: CASSPRGLSTGELFF.

This clonotype was detected a few times. The genes are TRBV6-4 and TRBJ2-1, with D unclear. CDR1 and CDR2 (germline): MRHNA, SNTAGT. The CDR3 loop spans 15 amino acids. V lost 1 base, J lost 6 bases, and 13 bases lay in between. The CDR3 reads CASSDWLESGNEQFF. CDR3 coding DNA: TGTGCCAGCAGTGACTGGCTAGAGAGTGGCAATGAGCAGTTCTTC.

The chain combines TRBV10-3 with TRBJ1-1; D not resolved. CDR1 is ENHRY, CDR2 SYGVKD, per germline. The CDR3 consists of 14 residues. The V end was cut by 2 bases, the J end by 5 bases, with 12 bases between. The CDR3 reads CAISERGGETEAFF. The CDR3 region has the DNA TGTGCCATCAGTGAGCGGGGAGGCGAGACTGAAGCTTTCTTT.

V is TRBV6-2 or TRBV6-3 and J is TRBJ1-5, with 9 bases that match TRBD1. The CDR3 spans 17 residues. V dropped 6 bases and J dropped 1; count of bases not matched to a gene: 10. Germline-derived CDR1 and CDR2 are MNHEY and SVGEGT. CDR3 sequence (DNA): TGTGCCAGCAGCGTAACAGGGGGCCGGTTGAGCAATCAGCCCCAGCATTTT. Residues: CASSVTGGRLSNQPQHF.

This clonotype occurred a few times. This chain uses TRBV20-1 with TRBJ1-6; TRBD1 matches at 8 bases. V was pared by 2 bases and J by 8 bases, with 5 bases of the junction left unmatched. CDR1 is DFQATT and CDR2 is SNEGSKA in the germline V gene (reference sequence). The CDR3 sequence is 14 residues long. The CDR3 here is CSARTDRGDSPLHF. CDR3 nucleotide sequence: TGCAGTGCTAGAACAGACAGGGGAGATTCACCCCTCCACTTT.

This clonotype occurred a few times. The chain couples TRBV30 to TRBJ1-6, with no clear D. The germline gives CDR1 GTSNPN, CDR2 SVGIG (reference sequence). The CDR3 is made up of 16 amino acids. Trimming took off 1 base at V and 1 base at J, with 11 bases between the two ends. For the CDR3, the DNA is TGTGCCTGGAGTGGGGCCTTGGGGTCCTATAATTCACCCCTCCACTTT. Translation: CAWSGALGSYNSPLHF.

The sample holds a few counts of this clonotype. The chain joins TRBV19 to TRBJ1-1; tentatively, D is TRBD1 (5 bases). V was trimmed by 3 bases and J by 3 bases, leaving 14 bases between them. Per germline, CDR1 LNHDA and CDR2 SQIVND (reference sequence). This CDR3 is 15 amino acids long. The CDR3 here is CASSMIPGRDTEAFF. DNA of the CDR3: TGTGCCAGTAGTATGATTCCAGGGCGGGACACTGAAGCTTTCTTT.

The CDR3: CASSSDRSTPSQETQYF. CDR3 coding DNA: TGTGCCAGCAGCTCGGACAGGAGTACCCCGAGTCAAGAGACCCAGTACTTC. The J gene is TRBJ2-5, the V gene TRBV6-2 or TRBV6-3; 7 bases are shared with TRBD1. This CDR3 is built from 17 residues. Germline CDR1 is MNHEY and CDR2 is SVGEGT. V gave up 6 bases and J gave up 2 bases; unmatched junction bases: 15.

This chain uses TRBV5-4 with TRBJ1-4; D remains unclear. V was pared by 0 bases and J by 0 bases, with 6 bases between. Germline CDR1 reads SGHNT; CDR2 reads YYREEE (reference sequence). The CDR3 runs 15 residues. The CDR3 DNA reads TGTGCCAGCAGCTTGGTCGGGGCAACTAATGAAAAACTGTTTTTT. It codes for CASSLVGATNEKLFF.

The chain has TRBV20-1 and TRBJ2-2; the D is unclear. The germline V and J ends were trimmed by 0 bases and 0 bases, with 8 bases remaining between them. Germline CDR1 DFQATT, CDR2 SNEGSKA (reference sequence). CDR3 length equals 15 residues. The DNA of the CDR3 is TGCAGTGCTAGAGATTGGCTAGCGAACACCGGGGAGCTGTTTTTT. This codes for CSARDWLANTGELFF.

With respect to this clonotype: A read error may explain this, as a much larger clone is one base away. The chain links TRBV6-4 to TRBJ2-3; the match to TRBD2 covers 8 bases. The CDR3 consists of 16 residues. Trimming at V came to 2 bases and at J to 4 bases, leaving 8 bases not matched to a gene. Germline loops: CDR1 MRHNA, CDR2 SNTAGT. Here the CDR3 reads CASSDVGGAGADTQYF. The CDR3 DNA sequence: TGTGCCAGCAGTGACGTCGGGGGGGCTGGCGCAGATACGCAGTATTTT.

This clonotype was picked up a small number of times. The chain recombines TRBV6-1 with TRBJ2-4; D might be TRBD2 (6 bases). V dropped 6 bases and J dropped 4 bases, with 19 bases sitting between them. The CDR3 has 16 amino acids. From germline, CDR1 is MNHNS and CDR2 SASEGT. Here the CDR3 DNA reads TGTGCCAGCAGGAACTTCGGAGGGTGGCCTAAAAACATTCAGTACTTC. The encoded protein is CASRNFGGWPKNIQYF.

CDR3 in amino acids: CVSSYGTSYEQYV. The CDR3 nucleotides read TGTGTTAGCAGTTATGGCACCTCCTACGAGCAGTACGTC. The J gene is TRBJ2-7, the V gene TRBV19; no definite D call. The CDR3 consists of 13 residues. The V gene's germline CDR1 is LNHDA and CDR2 SQIVND (reference sequence).

This clonotype was observed a few times. The V and J genes are TRBV6-1 and TRBJ1-5, with a possible D match to TRBD1 (6 bases). The CDR3 is 15 residues long. V lost 6 bases, J lost 0 bases, and 12 bases lay in between. Germline loops: CDR1 MNHNS, CDR2 SASEGT. The DNA of the CDR3 is TGTGCCAGCAGCGCGGACAGTGGTAGCAATCAGCCCCAGCATTTT. The encoded protein is CASSADSGSNQPQHF.

A word on this clonotype: Just one base apart from a much larger clone, this may be a read error. V is TRBV27 and J is TRBJ2-7, with D possibly TRBD2 on 6 matching bases. CDR3 size: 14 residues. Germline-derived CDR1 and CDR2 are MNHEY and SMNVEV (reference sequence). The CDR3 DNA reads TGTGCCAGCAAGGTAACCGGGACTCTCTACGAGCTGTACTTC. It encodes CASKVTGTLYELYF.

The chain is built from TRBV4-2 and TRBJ2-2, with D perhaps matching TRBD1 or TRBD2 (5 bases each). The CDR3 is 19 residues long. V was cut by 0 bases and J by 3 bases, with 20 bases left in between. The germline gives CDR1 LGHNA, CDR2 YNFKEQ. The chain's CDR3 is CASSQEFGDPGLDTGELFF. CDR3 nucleotide sequence: TGTGCCAGCAGCCAAGAATTCGGGGACCCCGGCTTGGACACCGGGGAGCTGTTTTTT.

CDR3 nucleotides: TGTGCCAGCAGCCAAGTGAGCGTAGCGGGGGGGACTGGGGCCAACGTCCTGACTTTC. As protein: CASSQVSVAGGTGANVLTF. This rearrangement joins TRBV4-2 to TRBJ2-6, with 11 bases fitting TRBD2. Germline V gene sequence: CDR1 LGHNA, CDR2 YNFKEQ. The CDR3 sequence is 19 residues long. Trimming cost V 1 base and J 2 bases; bases outside gene matches: 7.